The rows below give T cell receptor beta chains drawn from one sample of a study of blood T cell repertoires in COVID-19. Sequencing used immunoSEQ multiplex PCR; TCRdb keeps in-frame clones, though not all of them. Of about 270,000 clones in the sample, 85% were seen once. The sample comprised PBMCs or T cells enriched from blood (not recorded which). Receptors were obtained from a woman aged 45 to 65 with acute COVID-19. Both conserved end residues are part of each CDR3. D genes are given only for firm matches. Size is stated for part of the rows, as once, few or many counts, or as a class when the clone is expanded.

d_call: .
j_call: TRBJ1-2
v_call: TRBV9
clone_size: .
cdr3_aa: CASSPDKGNYGYTF
cdr3_nt: TGTGCCAGCAGCCCGGACAAGGGGAACTATGGCTACACCTTC

d_call: .
j_call: TRBJ1-2
v_call: TRBV7-9
clone_size: .
cdr3_aa: CASSLVTDRNYGYTF
cdr3_nt: TGTGCCAGCAGCTTAGTAACAGACCGCAACTATGGCTACACCTTC

d_call: .
j_call: TRBJ1-5
v_call: TRBV30
clone_size: .
cdr3_aa: CAWSVREGNQPQHF
cdr3_nt: TGTGCCTGGAGCGTGAGGGAGGGGAATCAGCCCCAGCATTTT

d_call: TRBD1
j_call: TRBJ1-6
v_call: TRBV2
clone_size: .
cdr3_aa: CASSPPDRDYNSPLHF
cdr3_nt: TGTGCCAGCAGCCCTCCGGACAGGGACTATAATTCACCCCTCCACTTT

d_call: TRBD2
j_call: TRBJ2-1
v_call: TRBV6-2/TRBV6-3
clone_size: .
cdr3_aa: CASSLTSASYNEQFF
cdr3_nt: TGTGCCAGCAGCCTTACTAGCGCTTCCTACAATGAGCAGTTCTTC

d_call: .
j_call: TRBJ1-2
v_call: TRBV19
clone_size: .
cdr3_aa: CASSIEAGIYGYTF
cdr3_nt: TGTGCCAGTAGTATAGAGGCAGGGATCTATGGCTACACCTTC

d_call: .
j_call: TRBJ1-2
v_call: TRBV2
clone_size: .
cdr3_aa: CASRGREQSLGTNYGYTF
cdr3_nt: TGTGCCAGCAGGGGGAGGGAACAATCCCTCGGGACTAACTATGGCTACACCTTC

d_call: TRBD1
j_call: TRBJ1-6
v_call: TRBV4-3
clone_size: .
cdr3_aa: CASSRTQGTGDSPLHF
cdr3_nt: TGCGCCAGCAGCCGAACCCAAGGGACAGGGGATTCACCCCTCCACTTT

d_call: TRBD1
j_call: TRBJ1-4
v_call: TRBV20-1
clone_size: .
cdr3_aa: CSASYQGALEKLFF
cdr3_nt: TGCAGTGCTAGTTATCAGGGGGCTCTAGAAAAACTGTTTTTT

d_call: .
j_call: TRBJ1-1
v_call: TRBV29-1
clone_size: .
cdr3_aa: CSVDMEGTEAFF
cdr3_nt: TGCAGCGTTGATATGGAGGGCACTGAAGCTTTCTTT

d_call: .
j_call: TRBJ2-7
v_call: TRBV3-1/TRBV3-2
clone_size: few
cdr3_aa: CASSQNHVSYEQYF
cdr3_nt: TGTGCCAGCAGCCAAAATCATGTTTCCTACGAGCAGTACTTC

d_call: .
j_call: TRBJ2-5
v_call: TRBV7-2
clone_size: .
cdr3_aa: CASSSGPWRKETQYF
cdr3_nt: TGTGCCAGCAGCTCAGGCCCATGGCGAAAAGAGACCCAGTACTTC

d_call: .
j_call: TRBJ1-1
v_call: TRBV5-6
clone_size: .
cdr3_aa: CASSSTLQGSAEAFF
cdr3_nt: TGTGCCAGCAGCTCGACACTACAGGGAAGCGCTGAAGCTTTCTTT

d_call: TRBD2
j_call: TRBJ2-1
v_call: TRBV29-1
clone_size: .
cdr3_aa: CSVDSGLAGTEQFF
cdr3_nt: TGCAGCGTTGATAGTGGACTAGCGGGAACTGAGCAGTTCTTC

d_call: TRBD1
j_call: TRBJ1-2
v_call: TRBV10-3
clone_size: .
cdr3_aa: CAINGQGGGYTF
cdr3_nt: TGTGCCATCAACGGACAGGGTGGCGGCTACACCTTC

d_call: .
j_call: TRBJ2-2
v_call: TRBV6-5
clone_size: .
cdr3_aa: CASTPQGAGELFF
cdr3_nt: TGTGCCAGCACCCCCCAAGGAGCCGGGGAGCTGTTTTTT